This TCR beta chain was recorded in a study of neurological immune-mediated disorders. The unsorted libraries originated from 2 million PBMCs that had been stored at -80 C. This CDR3 has 17 residues. With 1 base clipped from V and 5 bases from J, the junction kept 6 bases outside the gene matches. Germline-derived CDR1 and CDR2 are SGHTA and FQGNSA. Findings and limits, study-wide: In HTLV-1-associated myelopathy, TCR clonal expansion was greatest, and in multiple sclerosis it was least, below healthy controls.

This clonotype was seen many times. Its antigen is still unknown. Template-switch 5'RACE cDNA synthesis added a 10-nucleotide unique molecular identifier. Whenever a sequencing run was performed, it yielded over 190 million TCR-beta sequences from 15-18 subjects. In TCRdb, the 5' RACE reads were re-called with MiXCR into one record per CDR3 protein. The sample has under 45,000 distinct CDR3 sequences, about 13% seen once. This rearrangement joins TRBV7-2 to TRBJ2-3; 13 positions agree with TRBD2. This TCR was recovered from a female donor in good health. Sequenced sample: PBMCs. In DNA, the CDR3 is TGTGCCAGCAGCTTAGGGTTCAGACTAGCGGGGGGAGATACGCAGTATTTT. Translation: CASSLGFRLAGGDTQYF.